This T cell receptor beta chain was recovered during a study of shared clonotypes between healthy human individuals. This table comes from immunoSEQ multiplex PCR, and its TCRdb copy is limited to in-frame clones, with some not included. The profile covers over a million clones, with around 76% appearing a single time and around 1.5% taken by the ten largest. Whole-study results and caveats: Non-shared clonotypes were found to have lower generation probabilities than the clonotypes that were shared by all four of the sorted-subset donors.

Worth noting for this clone: Its antigen remains unidentified.

HIV-negative, healthy adults without recent acute infections or vaccinations were the donors. The split of CD4+ cells yielded CD45RA+ naive and CD45RA-negative memory subsets. This receptor was taken from a man aged 18-30 years in good health. The sample comprised memory CD4+ T cells sorted from blood. Subset denoted: CD45RA-negative fraction.

The CDR3 DNA is TGCAGTGGAGGGGCGCAAGAGACCCAGTACTTC. This sequence encodes CSGGAQETQYF. This chain joins TRBV20-1 and TRBJ2-5, with D perhaps being TRBD1 or TRBD2 (5 bases each). Trimming cost V 7 bases and J 2 bases, with 8 bases left between them. CDR1 is DFQATT and CDR2 is SNEGSKA in the germline V gene (reference sequence). This CDR3 comprises 11 residues.